Listed below are T cell receptor beta chains from one sample, sequenced in a study of OX40 agonist ivuxolimab in advanced cancers. The protocol was immunoSEQ multiplex PCR, while the TCRdb copy is restricted to in-frame clones and leaves out a portion. The profile covers some 96,000 clones, with roughly 80% appearing a single time and roughly 1.5% taken by the ten largest. This specimen was CD4+ or CD8+ T cells sorted from blood, taken in a trial of the OX40 agonist ivuxolimab. These receptors originate from an adult with an advanced solid tumor such as melanoma, head and neck, liver or kidney cancer. Both conserved end residues are part of each CDR3. Fields, in order: D gene, clone size, V gene, J gene, CDR3 length, CDR3 protein, CDR3 DNA. The D gene is left open where the match is weak. Part of the rows lack a size; the others show once, few, many or a class for expanded clones.

D gene: NA; clone size: NA; V gene: TRBV10-3; J gene: TRBJ1-5; CDR3 length: 14; CDR3 protein: CAISVENSNQPQHF; CDR3 DNA: TGTGCCATCAGTGTGGAAAATAGCAATCAGCCCCAGCATTTT
D gene: NA; clone size: NA; V gene: TRBV4-2; J gene: TRBJ1-2; CDR3 length: 13; CDR3 protein: CASSQATVYGYTF; CDR3 DNA: TGTGCCAGCAGCCAAGCCACAGTCTATGGCTACACCTTC
D gene: NA; clone size: NA; V gene: TRBV4-3; J gene: TRBJ2-6; CDR3 length: 15; CDR3 protein: CASSQDQAGANVLTF; CDR3 DNA: TGCGCCAGCAGCCAAGATCAGGCTGGGGCCAACGTCCTGACTTTC
D gene: NA; clone size: NA; V gene: TRBV28; J gene: TRBJ2-4; CDR3 length: 16; CDR3 protein: CASSRATVGDKNIQYF; CDR3 DNA: TGTGCCAGCAGTAGGGCGACCGTAGGGGACAAAAACATTCAGTACTTC
D gene: NA; clone size: NA; V gene: TRBV14; J gene: TRBJ2-7; CDR3 length: 15; CDR3 protein: CASSQEIGGYYEQYF; CDR3 DNA: TGTGCCAGCAGCCAAGAAATTGGGGGGTACTACGAGCAGTACTTC
D gene: NA; clone size: NA; V gene: TRBV5-1; J gene: TRBJ2-2; CDR3 length: 20; CDR3 protein: CASSLTLRPMGVGSTGELFF; CDR3 DNA: TGCGCCAGCAGCTTGACCCTTCGGCCAATGGGTGTAGGTAGCACCGGGGAGCTGTTTTTT
D gene: NA; clone size: NA; V gene: TRBV7-2; J gene: TRBJ1-4; CDR3 length: 14; CDR3 protein: CASSLPGRSEKLFF; CDR3 DNA: TGTGCCAGCAGCTTGCCAGGGAGGAGTGAAAAACTGTTTTTT
D gene: TRBD2; clone size: NA; V gene: TRBV9; J gene: TRBJ2-5; CDR3 length: 21; CDR3 protein: CASSVATGGVAGEAGQETQYF; CDR3 DNA: TGTGCCAGCAGCGTAGCAACCGGTGGGGTAGCGGGAGAGGCGGGACAAGAGACCCAGTACTTC
D gene: NA; clone size: NA; V gene: TRBV7-3; J gene: TRBJ2-5; CDR3 length: 13; CDR3 protein: CASSPPGQETQYF; CDR3 DNA: TGTGCCAGCAGCCCCCCCGGCCAAGAGACCCAGTACTTC
D gene: NA; clone size: NA; V gene: TRBV5-5; J gene: TRBJ2-2; CDR3 length: 14; CDR3 protein: CASSRQGGTGELFF; CDR3 DNA: TGTGCCAGCAGCCGCCAGGGGGGCACCGGGGAGCTGTTTTTT
D gene: TRBD2; clone size: NA; V gene: TRBV5-6; J gene: TRBJ2-3; CDR3 length: 14; CDR3 protein: CASSSLAGTDTQYF; CDR3 DNA: TGTGCCAGCAGCTCGTTAGCGGGTACAGATACGCAGTATTTT
D gene: NA; clone size: once; V gene: TRBV7-2; J gene: TRBJ2-1; CDR3 length: 13; CDR3 protein: CASSSRFAHEQFF; CDR3 DNA: TGTGCCAGCAGCTCCAGATTCGCCCATGAGCAGTTCTTC
D gene: TRBD2; clone size: NA; V gene: TRBV11-2; J gene: TRBJ2-2; CDR3 length: 16; CDR3 protein: CASTQAHGTSTGELFF; CDR3 DNA: TGTGCCAGCACCCAAGCCCATGGGACTAGCACCGGGGAGCTGTTTTTT
D gene: NA; clone size: NA; V gene: TRBV9; J gene: TRBJ1-3; CDR3 length: 16; CDR3 protein: CASSVADTIPGNTIYF; CDR3 DNA: TGTGCCAGCAGCGTAGCGGACACAATTCCTGGAAACACCATATATTTT
D gene: TRBD1; clone size: NA; V gene: TRBV29-1; J gene: TRBJ2-2; CDR3 length: 15; CDR3 protein: CTAREGGANTGELFF; CDR3 DNA: TGCACCGCGAGGGAAGGGGGCGCGAACACCGGGGAGCTGTTTTTT
D gene: NA; clone size: NA; V gene: TRBV27; J gene: TRBJ2-7; CDR3 length: 14; CDR3 protein: CASSPMAGIYEQYF; CDR3 DNA: TGTGCCAGCAGTCCGATGGCAGGGATCTACGAGCAGTACTTC
D gene: TRBD2; clone size: NA; V gene: TRBV9; J gene: TRBJ2-3; CDR3 length: 15; CDR3 protein: CASSRLAGGPDTQYF; CDR3 DNA: TGTGCCAGCAGCCGACTAGCGGGAGGGCCGGATACGCAGTATTTT
D gene: NA; clone size: NA; V gene: TRBV7-8; J gene: TRBJ2-7; CDR3 length: 15; CDR3 protein: CASSLETTGRYEQYF; CDR3 DNA: TGTGCCAGCAGCTTAGAAACAACAGGGAGGTACGAGCAGTACTTC
D gene: TRBD1; clone size: NA; V gene: TRBV18; J gene: TRBJ2-5; CDR3 length: 15; CDR3 protein: CASSPGQGSQETQYF; CDR3 DNA: TGTGCCAGCTCACCGGGACAGGGGAGCCAAGAGACCCAGTACTTC
D gene: NA; clone size: NA; V gene: TRBV7-6; J gene: TRBJ2-7; CDR3 length: 13; CDR3 protein: CASSLASGFEQYF; CDR3 DNA: TGTGCCAGCAGCTTAGCGTCAGGGTTCGAGCAGTACTTC
D gene: TRBD2; clone size: NA; V gene: TRBV19; J gene: TRBJ2-2; CDR3 length: 16; CDR3 protein: CASSIGSGGNTGELFF; CDR3 DNA: TGTGCCAGTAGTATAGGGAGCGGGGGGAACACCGGGGAGCTGTTTTTT
D gene: TRBD1; clone size: NA; V gene: TRBV5-4; J gene: TRBJ2-7; CDR3 length: 14; CDR3 protein: CASSLASGQAEQYF; CDR3 DNA: TGTGCCAGCAGCTTGGCCTCGGGACAGGCGGAGCAGTACTTC
D gene: TRBD2; clone size: NA; V gene: TRBV29-1; J gene: TRBJ2-7; CDR3 length: 14; CDR3 protein: CSVGLGGGGYEQYF; CDR3 DNA: TGCAGCGTTGGCCTCGGTGGCGGGGGCTACGAGCAGTACTTC
D gene: TRBD2; clone size: NA; V gene: TRBV28; J gene: TRBJ2-5; CDR3 length: 18; CDR3 protein: CASSQTVAGGPFGETQYF; CDR3 DNA: TGTGCCAGCAGCCAAACCGTAGCGGGGGGGCCTTTTGGAGAGACCCAGTACTTC
D gene: TRBD1; clone size: NA; V gene: TRBV6-1; J gene: TRBJ2-5; CDR3 length: 13; CDR3 protein: CASRNQGEETQYF; CDR3 DNA: TGTGCCAGCAGGAATCAGGGGGAAGAGACCCAGTACTTC
D gene: TRBD1; clone size: NA; V gene: TRBV20-1; J gene: TRBJ1-2; CDR3 length: 11; CDR3 protein: CSAGDRFGYTF; CDR3 DNA: TGCAGTGCTGGGGACAGGTTTGGCTACACCTTC
D gene: TRBD2; clone size: NA; V gene: TRBV7-2; J gene: TRBJ2-1; CDR3 length: 19; CDR3 protein: CASSSQPPSGRRPNNEQFF; CDR3 DNA: TGTGCCAGCAGCTCCCAACCCCCTAGCGGGAGGAGACCTAACAATGAGCAGTTCTTC
D gene: TRBD1; clone size: NA; V gene: TRBV6-5; J gene: TRBJ2-2; CDR3 length: 15; CDR3 protein: CASSYDRGDTGELFF; CDR3 DNA: TGTGCCAGCAGTTACGACAGGGGGGACACCGGGGAGCTGTTTTTT
D gene: NA; clone size: once; V gene: TRBV6-5; J gene: TRBJ1-5; CDR3 length: 14; CDR3 protein: CASSNRASNQPQHF; CDR3 DNA: TGTGCCAGCAGTAACCGGGCCTCCAATCAGCCCCAGCATTTT
D gene: TRBD1; clone size: NA; V gene: TRBV5-1; J gene: TRBJ2-2; CDR3 length: 16; CDR3 protein: CASSLVQGARTGELFF; CDR3 DNA: TGCGCCAGCAGCTTGGTTCAGGGGGCGCGCACCGGGGAGCTGTTTTTT
D gene: NA; clone size: NA; V gene: TRBV9; J gene: TRBJ2-6; CDR3 length: 14; CDR3 protein: CASSPFTGANVLTF; CDR3 DNA: TGTGCCAGCAGCCCCTTTACTGGGGCCAACGTCCTGACTTTC
D gene: TRBD1; clone size: NA; V gene: TRBV6-5; J gene: TRBJ2-7; CDR3 length: 14; CDR3 protein: CASSSRTGGTEQYF; CDR3 DNA: TGTGCCAGCAGTTCCCGTACAGGGGGCACAGAGCAGTACTTC
D gene: NA; clone size: NA; V gene: TRBV6-5; J gene: TRBJ1-5; CDR3 length: 15; CDR3 protein: CASTPLRGFGQPQHF; CDR3 DNA: TGTGCCAGCACGCCCCTCCGCGGTTTTGGTCAGCCCCAGCATTTT
D gene: TRBD2; clone size: NA; V gene: TRBV19; J gene: TRBJ2-3; CDR3 length: 15; CDR3 protein: CASSRWTSVSDTQYF; CDR3 DNA: TGTGCCAGTAGTCGGTGGACTAGCGTGTCAGATACGCAGTATTTT
D gene: NA; clone size: once; V gene: TRBV5-6; J gene: TRBJ2-3; CDR3 length: 13; CDR3 protein: CASSTRQTDTQYF; CDR3 DNA: TGTGCCAGCAGCACTCGACAGACAGATACGCAGTATTTT
D gene: TRBD2; clone size: NA; V gene: TRBV15; J gene: TRBJ2-3; CDR3 length: 14; CDR3 protein: CATSRGEGLDTQYF; CDR3 DNA: TGTGCCACCAGCAGAGGGGAGGGGCTGGATACGCAGTATTTT